A selection of T cell receptor beta chains follows, all from one sample in a study of blood T cell repertoires in COVID-19. Sequencing was performed with immunoSEQ multiplex PCR; in TCRdb, only in-frame clones are kept and a portion is missing. The repertoire includes roughly 26,000 clones, 60% to 70% of them detected once, and 7.3% sits in the top ten. Sequences were obtained from peripheral blood. The receptors here all came from a man in his sixties with active or convalescent COVID-19. The CDR3 runs from the conserved cysteine through the conserved F or W. A D gene is named only where the DNA matches it firmly. Clone size is stated in some rows and not others, as once, few, many or a class when expanded.

D | size | J | V | CDR3 | DNA
TRBD2 | NA | TRBJ2-2 | TRBV5-1 | CASSLAGVELFF | TGCGCCAGCAGCTTAGCGGGAGTGGAGCTGTTTTTT
NA | NA | TRBJ1-3 | TRBV27 | CASRYRAGNTIYF | TGTGCCTCCCGATATCGGGCTGGAAACACCATATATTTT
NA | NA | TRBJ2-7 | TRBV15 | CATSREAGSYEQYF | TGTGCCACCAGCAGAGAGGCAGGGTCCTACGAGCAGTACTTC
NA | NA | TRBJ1-1 | TRBV4-1 | CASSHGQRNTEAFF | TGCGCCAGCAGCCACGGACAAAGGAACACTGAAGCTTTCTTT
TRBD2 | few | TRBJ2-7 | TRBV10-2 | CASIPGLGLYEQYF | TGCGCCAGCATTCCGGGACTAGGTCTCTACGAGCAGTACTTC
NA | once | TRBJ2-3 | TRBV6-5 | CASSTGNFPDTQYF | TGTGCCAGCAGTACAGGAAACTTCCCAGATACGCAGTATTTT
TRBD2 | few | TRBJ2-1 | TRBV4-1 | CASSLLAGGLWGQFF | TGCGCCAGCAGCCTACTAGCGGGGGGACTATGGGGGCAGTTCTTC
TRBD2 | NA | TRBJ2-3 | TRBV30 | CAWSVLAGVNPQYF | TGTGCCTGGAGTGTACTAGCGGGAGTGAATCCGCAGTATTTT
TRBD2 | once | TRBJ2-7 | TRBV6-5 | CASSLGRRGAYEQYF | TGTGCCAGCAGCCTCGGGCGGCGGGGGGCCTACGAGCAGTACTTC
TRBD1 | NA | TRBJ2-1 | TRBV10-3 | CAIGQDGEQFF | TGTGCCATTGGACAGGATGGGGAGCAGTTCTTC
NA | once | TRBJ2-1 | TRBV11-3 | CASSPTDYHNEQFF | TGTGCCAGCAGCCCTACCGACTATCACAATGAGCAGTTCTTC
NA | NA | TRBJ1-2 | TRBV5-1 | CASSYRTEIGVGGYTF | TGCGCCAGCAGCTACCGGACTGAGATTGGCGTGGGTGGCTACACCTTC
TRBD1 | NA | TRBJ2-7 | TRBV10-1 | CASSVTGTESYEQYF | TGCGCCAGCAGCGTCACCGGGACAGAGAGCTACGAGCAGTACTTC
TRBD1 | NA | TRBJ2-2 | TRBV6-5 | CASRPGGAPVGELFF | TGTGCCAGCAGACCAGGGGGCGCGCCCGTCGGGGAGCTGTTTTTT
NA | once | TRBJ1-1 | TRBV7-6 | CASSLQPTAGAFF | TGTGCCAGCAGCCTACAACCTACAGCTGGAGCTTTCTTT
NA | once | TRBJ1-5 | TRBV3-1/TRBV3-2 | CASSQWAAGSNQPQHF | TGTGCCAGCAGCCAATGGGCTGCGGGGAGCAATCAGCCCCAGCATTTT
NA | NA | TRBJ1-4 | TRBV2 | CASNPRQVATNEKLFF | TGTGCCAGCAACCCCCGACAGGTTGCAACTAATGAAAAACTGTTTTTT